This TCR beta chain was profiled in a study of shared clonotypes between healthy human individuals. The study, taken as a whole, reports: Among non-shared clonotypes, generation probabilities were lower than among those shared by all four donors.

Using immunoSEQ multiplex PCR, the repertoire was profiled, and TCRdb retains in-frame clones only, with some absent. This table holds millions of clones, approximately 93% found once. With regard to this clone: Its specificity is not known.

The CDR3 consists of 16 residues. The V gene end was trimmed by 3 bases and the J gene end by 0 bases; junction bases not matched to a gene: 7. Per germline, CDR1 KGHSH and CDR2 LQKENI. Healthy and HIV-negative, the adult donors had no recent acute infections or vaccinations. The V and J genes are TRBV18 and TRBJ2-5, with 7 bases lining up with TRBD2. The sequencing sample was made of naive CD4+ T cells from PBMCs. Indicated subset: CD45RA+ positively selected. This clonotype was obtained from a man aged 18 to 29 in good health. Some clones in this sample may be carry-over from other donors' samples. CDR3 protein: CASSPSPGRDQETQYF. In DNA form, the CDR3 reads TGTGCCAGCTCACCGAGTCCAGGGAGGGACCAAGAGACCCAGTACTTC.